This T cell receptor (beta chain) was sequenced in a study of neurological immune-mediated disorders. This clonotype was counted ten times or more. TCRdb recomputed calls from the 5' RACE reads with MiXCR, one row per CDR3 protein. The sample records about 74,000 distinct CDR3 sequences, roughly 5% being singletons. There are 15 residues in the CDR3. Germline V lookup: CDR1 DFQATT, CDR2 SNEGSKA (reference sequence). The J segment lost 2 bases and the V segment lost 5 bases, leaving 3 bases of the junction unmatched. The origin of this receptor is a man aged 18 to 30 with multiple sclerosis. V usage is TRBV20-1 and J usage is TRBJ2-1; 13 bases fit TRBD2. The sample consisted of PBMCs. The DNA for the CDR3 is TGCAGTGCTGACGGGACTAGCGGGGCCTACAATGAGCAGTTCTTC. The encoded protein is CSADGTSGAYNEQFF.